The rows below give T cell receptor beta chains drawn from one sample of a study of T cells in Graves' hyperthyroidism and ophthalmopathy. TCRdb reprocessed the multiplex PCR reads via MiXCR and lists one record per CDR3 protein. The table has some 580,000 distinct CDR3 sequences, roughly 16% seen once; the top ten hold around 3.5%. Sequenced: blood. These receptors were obtained from a woman aged 40 to 50 with Graves' ophthalmopathy. CDR3s include the opening cysteine and the closing phenylalanine or tryptophan. The D gene is left open where the match is weak. The listing skips clone size in some rows; elsewhere it reads once, few, many or a size class.

clone_size	v_call	d_call	j_call	cdr3_nt	cdr3_aa
few	TRBV7-9	.	TRBJ2-7	TGTGCCAGCAGCTTAGCGTCGGGGCGAGACTACGAGCAGTACTTC	CASSLASGRDYEQYF
.	TRBV12-5	.	TRBJ2-7	TGTGCTAGTGGTTTGGCAAAATCGACGGATTCTCCCTACGAGCAGTACTTC	CASGLAKSTDSPYEQYF
many	TRBV5-1	TRBD2	TRBJ2-1	TGCGCCAGCAGCTTGACTAGCGGGGGGGCCGAGGGTAATGAGCAGTTCTTC	CASSLTSGGAEGNEQFF
.	TRBV14	.	TRBJ2-1	TGTGCCAGCAGCCGTCTAGCTATGAGCTCCTACAATGAGCAGTTCTTC	CASSRLAMSSYNEQFF
.	TRBV7-9	.	TRBJ1-1	TGTGCCAGCAGCGCCCAAGGGGGGGGAACTGAAGCTTTCTTT	CASSAQGGGTEAFF
few	TRBV11-2	TRBD2	TRBJ2-1	TGTGCCAGCAGCCCCGGACTAGCGGGAGGACCAGACGAGCAGTTCTTC	CASSPGLAGGPDEQFF
.	TRBV7-9	TRBD2	TRBJ2-7	TGTGCCAGCAGCTCTAGCGGAATGGAGCAGTACTTC	CASSSSGMEQYF
many	TRBV29-1	.	TRBJ2-1	TGCAGCGTTGCAACAGGGGAGGTCAATGAGCAGTTCTTC	CSVATGEVNEQFF
many	TRBV10-3	.	TRBJ2-1	TGTGCCATCAGTGAAGTGGCGGGACACGACAATGAGCAGTTCTTC	CAISEVAGHDNEQFF
many	TRBV30	.	TRBJ1-1	TGTGCCTGGAGCTCAAACTACAGAAACACTGAAGCTTTCTTT	CAWSSNYRNTEAFF
many	TRBV27	TRBD2	TRBJ2-3	TGTGCCAGCAGTTTATCCCCTAGCGGGGGATACACAGATACGCAGTATTTT	CASSLSPSGGYTDTQYF
few	TRBV15	.	TRBJ1-5	TGTGCCACCAGCAGAGATATGAGTCAGGGTGGCAATCAGCCCCAGCATTTT	CATSRDMSQGGNQPQHF
.	TRBV6-1	.	TRBJ1-1	TGTGCCAGCAGAAGCAGGAACATGAACACTGAAGCTTTCTTT	CASRSRNMNTEAFF
.	TRBV7-9	.	TRBJ2-2	TGTGCCAGCAGTCGCCAAGAGAACACCGGGGAGCTGTTTTTT	CASSRQENTGELFF
.	TRBV11-2	.	TRBJ1-6	TGCGCCAGCAGCCAAGACAGGAACAGGGAGGGTTCACCCCTCCACTTT	CASSQDRNREGSPLHF